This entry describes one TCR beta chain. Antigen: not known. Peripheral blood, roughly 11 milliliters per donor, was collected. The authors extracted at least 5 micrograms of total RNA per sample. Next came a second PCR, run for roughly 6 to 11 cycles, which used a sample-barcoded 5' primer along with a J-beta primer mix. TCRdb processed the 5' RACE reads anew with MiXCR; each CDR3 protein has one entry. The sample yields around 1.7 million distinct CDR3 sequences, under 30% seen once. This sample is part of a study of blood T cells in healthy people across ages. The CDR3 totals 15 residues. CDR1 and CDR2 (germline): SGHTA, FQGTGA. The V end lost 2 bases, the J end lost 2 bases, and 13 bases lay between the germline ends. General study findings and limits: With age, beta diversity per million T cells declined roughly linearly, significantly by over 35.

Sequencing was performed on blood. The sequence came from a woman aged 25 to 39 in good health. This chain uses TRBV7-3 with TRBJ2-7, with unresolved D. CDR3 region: CASSLFSTVAYEQYF. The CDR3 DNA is TGTGCCAGCAGCTTATTCTCAACGGTGGCCTACGAGCAGTACTTC.